This T cell receptor (beta chain) comes out of a study of blood T cells in healthy people across ages. All donors came from Russia, were Caucasian and healthy, and spanned ages about 6 to 100. The CDR3 covers 16 residues. Germline CDR1 reads SEHNR; CDR2 reads FQNEAQ (reference sequence). Note on this clonotype: What it recognizes is unknown. This may be a read error, as it is one base from a much larger clone.

Primers used in a second PCR of roughly 7 to 12 cycles were a sample-barcoded 5' primer and a J-beta primer mix. Each cDNA molecule received a tag from a template-switch adaptor that had 12 random nucleotides. One entry per CDR3 protein results from TCRdb running MiXCR on the 5' RACE reads. The sample consists of about 620,000 distinct CDR3 sequences, roughly half of them appearing once. Whole-study findings and limits: PBMCs were not sorted, which prevented a conclusive comparison of naive versus antigen-experienced cells. Estimated diversity across one million T cells was deemed an underestimate.

This clonotype was sampled from a woman of 80 years or more in good health. The rearrangement uses TRBV7-9 and TRBJ2-4; 9 bases align to TRBD2. The end of the DNA fits TRBJ2-7 better, so the J call may be wrong. Material for sequencing was blood. In DNA, the CDR3 is TGTGCCAGCGGCCTCCATAGCGGGAGACCTTCCTACGAGCAGTACTTC. Translating gives CASGLHSGRPSYEQYF.